The clone carrying this T cell receptor (beta chain) was picked up many times. This entry comes from a study of spatial heterogeneity in lung cancer. One entry per CDR3 protein results from TCRdb running MiXCR on the 5' RACE reads. The sample contains about 48,000 distinct CDR3 sequences, approximately 5% of which appear only once. The CDR3 is made up of 16 amino acids. V trimming: 1 base; J trimming: 3 bases; junction bases outside the gene matches: 8. In germline, CDR1 is SGHAT, CDR2 FQDESV (reference sequence). Time point reported: sample taken at primary tumor resection. The authors sequenced whole RNA from tumor, nontumor lung or frozen PBMC without sorting. The cohort: approximately 66 early-stage, untreated non-small cell lung cancer patients.

This TCR derives from a male donor with early-stage non-small cell lung cancer. The specimen comprised PBMCs, sampled at surgery. This sequence joins TRBV11-1 and TRBJ2-7; 8 bases align to TRBD2. This chain's CDR3 is CASSLGPGRAFYEQYF. CDR3 DNA: TGTGCCAGCAGCTTAGGGCCCGGGAGGGCGTTCTACGAGCAGTACTTC.